The clone carrying this T cell receptor (beta chain) showed up just once. Antigen specificity is unknown. This CDR3 contains 15 residues. V trimming: 6 bases; J trimming: 0 bases; junction bases outside the gene matches: 7. Germline V CDR1 and CDR2: MNHEY, SVGEGT. The data belong to a study of T cell repertoires in cytomegalovirus infection. As for the study in general: Based on public TCR beta signatures, there were indications of CMV infection and of a matching HLA type.

MiXCR, applied by TCRdb to the reads, yields one record per CDR3 protein. Here the sample spans tens of thousands of distinct CDR3 sequences, roughly a quarter being singletons. Notes on the study in general: People with CMV and the relevant HLA were identified by cumulative public TCR beta family frequency. Dominating the ex vivo response were TCR beta clonotypes that were CMV-specific and HLA-C-restricted.

The rearrangement uses TRBV6-2 or TRBV6-3 and TRBJ2-7, with TRBD1 matching 8 bases. The sequence derives from a human donor in good health (CMV status not recorded). Some clones in this sample may be carry-over from other donors' samples. The source was CD8+ T cells from cultured PBMCs, collected from culture after CMV antigen stimulation. The CDR3 here is CASSIQGGSSYEQYF. CDR3 coding DNA: TGTGCCAGCAGCATACAGGGGGGCAGCTCCTACGAGCAGTACTTC.